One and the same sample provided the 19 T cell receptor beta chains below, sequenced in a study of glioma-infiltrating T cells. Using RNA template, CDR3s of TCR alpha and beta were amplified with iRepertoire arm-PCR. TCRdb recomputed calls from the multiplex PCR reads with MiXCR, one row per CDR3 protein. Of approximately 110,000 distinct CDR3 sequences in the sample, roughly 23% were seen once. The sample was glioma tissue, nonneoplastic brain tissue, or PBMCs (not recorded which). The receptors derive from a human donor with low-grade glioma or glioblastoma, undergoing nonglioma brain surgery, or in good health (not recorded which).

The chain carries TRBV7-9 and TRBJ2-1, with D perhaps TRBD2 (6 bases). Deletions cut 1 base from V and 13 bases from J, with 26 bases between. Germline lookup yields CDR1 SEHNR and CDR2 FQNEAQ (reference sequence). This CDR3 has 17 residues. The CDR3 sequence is CASSLGTGTADLAGQFF. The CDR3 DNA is TGTGCCAGCAGCTTAGGTACCGGGACTGCAGACCTAGCCGGACAGTTCTTC.

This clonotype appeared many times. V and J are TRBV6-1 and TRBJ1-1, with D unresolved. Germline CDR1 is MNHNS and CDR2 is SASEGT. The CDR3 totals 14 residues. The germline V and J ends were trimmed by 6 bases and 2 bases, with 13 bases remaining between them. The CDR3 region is CASRRVGENTEAFF. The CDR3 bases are TGTGCCAGCAGAAGGGTAGGAGAAAACACTGAAGCTTTCTTT.

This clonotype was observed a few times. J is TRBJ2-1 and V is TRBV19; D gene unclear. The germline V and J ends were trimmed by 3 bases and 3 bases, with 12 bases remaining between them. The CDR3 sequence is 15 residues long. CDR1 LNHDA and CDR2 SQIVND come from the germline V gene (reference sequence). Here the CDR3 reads CASSMETRVYNEQFF. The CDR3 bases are TGTGCCAGTAGTATGGAAACCCGGGTCTACAATGAGCAGTTCTTC.

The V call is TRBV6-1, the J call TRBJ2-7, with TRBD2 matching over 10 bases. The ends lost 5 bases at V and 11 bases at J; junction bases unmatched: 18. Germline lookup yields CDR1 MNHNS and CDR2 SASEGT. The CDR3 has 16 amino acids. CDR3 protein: CASSSALTSGMREKYF. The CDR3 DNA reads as TGTGCCAGCAGTTCCGCCTTAACTAGCGGGATGCGTGAGAAGTACTTC.

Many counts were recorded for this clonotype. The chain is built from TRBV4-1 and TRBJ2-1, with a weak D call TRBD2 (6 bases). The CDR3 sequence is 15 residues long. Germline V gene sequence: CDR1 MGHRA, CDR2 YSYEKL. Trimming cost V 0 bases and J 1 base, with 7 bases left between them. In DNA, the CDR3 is TGCGCCAGCAGCCAAGAGCGGGAATCCTACAATGAGCAGTTCTTC. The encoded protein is CASSQERESYNEQFF.

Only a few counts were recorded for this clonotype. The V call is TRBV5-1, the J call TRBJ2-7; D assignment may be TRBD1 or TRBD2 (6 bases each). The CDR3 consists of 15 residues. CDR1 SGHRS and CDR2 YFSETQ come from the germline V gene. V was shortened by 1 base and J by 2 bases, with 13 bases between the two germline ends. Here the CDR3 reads CASSLTGASAYEQYF. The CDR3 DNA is TGCGCCAGCAGCTTGACGGGGGCTTCGGCCTACGAGCAGTACTTC.

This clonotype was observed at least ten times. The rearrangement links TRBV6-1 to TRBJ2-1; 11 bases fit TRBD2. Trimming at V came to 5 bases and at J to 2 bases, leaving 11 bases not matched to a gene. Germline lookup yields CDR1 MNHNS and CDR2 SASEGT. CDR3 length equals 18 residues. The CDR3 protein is CASSPQPQLAGAYNEQFF. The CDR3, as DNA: TGTGCCAGCAGTCCCCAACCTCAACTAGCGGGAGCCTACAATGAGCAGTTCTTC.

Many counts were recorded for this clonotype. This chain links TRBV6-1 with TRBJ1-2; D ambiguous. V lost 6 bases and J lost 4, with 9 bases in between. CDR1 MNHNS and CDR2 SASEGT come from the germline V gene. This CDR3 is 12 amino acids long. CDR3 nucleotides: TGTGCCAGCAGCCGGACGGGCTATGGCTACACCTTC. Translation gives CASSRTGYGYTF.

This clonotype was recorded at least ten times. CDR3: CASSVGAGGVGYTF. Here the CDR3 DNA reads TGTGCCAGCAGCGTAGGGGCAGGGGGCGTTGGCTACACCTTC. The chain carries TRBV9 and TRBJ1-2; 8 bases are a match to TRBD1. Losses at the gene ends were 0 bases for V and 7 bases for J; bases not matched to a gene: 5. The CDR3 has 14 amino acids. Germline V gene data show CDR1 as SGDLS and CDR2 as YYNGEE.

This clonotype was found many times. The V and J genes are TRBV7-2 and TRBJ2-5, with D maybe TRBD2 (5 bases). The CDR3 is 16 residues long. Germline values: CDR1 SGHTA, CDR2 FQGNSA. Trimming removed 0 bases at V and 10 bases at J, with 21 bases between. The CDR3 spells CASSLAMVLGGAGQYF. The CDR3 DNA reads TGTGCCAGCAGCTTAGCAATGGTACTAGGAGGAGCCGGCCAGTACTTC.

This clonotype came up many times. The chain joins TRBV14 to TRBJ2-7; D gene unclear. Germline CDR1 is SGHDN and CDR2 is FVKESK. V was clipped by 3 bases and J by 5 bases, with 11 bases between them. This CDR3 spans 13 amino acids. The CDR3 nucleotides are TGTGCCAGCAGCCATAACGACTGGAACGAGCAGTACTTC. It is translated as CASSHNDWNEQYF.

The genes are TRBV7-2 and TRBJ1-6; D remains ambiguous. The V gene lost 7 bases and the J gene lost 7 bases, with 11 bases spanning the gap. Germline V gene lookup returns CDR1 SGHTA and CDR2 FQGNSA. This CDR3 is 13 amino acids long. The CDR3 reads CASTPRRNSPLHF. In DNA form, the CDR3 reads TGTGCCAGCACCCCACGTAGGAATTCACCCCTCCACTTT.

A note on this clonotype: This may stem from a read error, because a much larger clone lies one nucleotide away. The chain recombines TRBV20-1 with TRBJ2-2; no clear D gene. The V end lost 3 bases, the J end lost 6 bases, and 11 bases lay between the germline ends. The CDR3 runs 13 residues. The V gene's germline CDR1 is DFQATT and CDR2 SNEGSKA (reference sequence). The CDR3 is CSASATSAGELFF. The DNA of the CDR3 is TGCAGTGCTAGTGCGACAAGCGCCGGGGAGCTGTTTTTT.

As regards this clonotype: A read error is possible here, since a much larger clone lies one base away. CDR3 sequence reads: CATIGSLNEQYF. For the CDR3, the DNA is TGTGCCACAATCGGCTCCCTGAACGAGCAGTACTTC. The V gene is TRBV28, the J gene TRBJ2-7, with D hard to call. The V gene lost 10 bases and the J gene lost 5 bases, with 15 bases spanning the gap. Germline V gene data show CDR1 as MDHEN and CDR2 as SYDVKM. CDR3 size: 12 residues.

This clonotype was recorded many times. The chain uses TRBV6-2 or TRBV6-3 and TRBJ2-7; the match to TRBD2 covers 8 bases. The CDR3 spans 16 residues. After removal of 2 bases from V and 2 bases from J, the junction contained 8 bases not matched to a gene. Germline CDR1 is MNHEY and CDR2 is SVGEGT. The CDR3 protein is CASSYGVTSEPYEQYF. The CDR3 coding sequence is TGTGCCAGCAGTTACGGAGTGACTAGCGAACCCTACGAGCAGTACTTC.

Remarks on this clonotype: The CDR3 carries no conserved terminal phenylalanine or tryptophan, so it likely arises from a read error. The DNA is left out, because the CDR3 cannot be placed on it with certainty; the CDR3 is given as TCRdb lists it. CDR3 protein: CASRTVTSAMEFL. V is TRBV6-2 or TRBV6-3 and J is TRBJ2-1; no check of the table's D call, TRBD2, against the DNA was made. Germline V lookup: CDR1 MNHEY, CDR2 SVGEGT. The CDR3 is 13 amino acids in total, end residues counted.

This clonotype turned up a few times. CDR3 amino acids: CSVEGPRGRSYGYTF. Here the CDR3 DNA reads TGCAGCGTTGAAGGTCCGAGGGGTCGGTCCTATGGCTACACCTTC. The chain employs TRBV29-1 and TRBJ1-2; possibly TRBD1 for D (5 bases). The CDR3 length is 15 residues. CDR1 and CDR2 from the germline V gene are SQVTM and ANQGSEA. The ends were cut back, 1 base at V and 4 bases at J, with 16 bases in the middle.

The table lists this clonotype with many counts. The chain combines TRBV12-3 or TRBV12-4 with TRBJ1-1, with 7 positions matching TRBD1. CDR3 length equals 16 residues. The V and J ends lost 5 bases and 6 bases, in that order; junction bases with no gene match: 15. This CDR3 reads CASSPPPDRVCPEAFF. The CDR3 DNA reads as TGTGCCAGCAGTCCTCCCCCAGACAGGGTGTGCCCTGAAGCTTTCTTT.

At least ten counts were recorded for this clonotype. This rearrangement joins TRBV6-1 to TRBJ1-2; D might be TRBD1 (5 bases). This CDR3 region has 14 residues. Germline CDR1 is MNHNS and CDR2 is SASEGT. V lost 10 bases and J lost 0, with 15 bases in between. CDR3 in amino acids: CATIGTPANYGYTF. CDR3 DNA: TGTGCCACCATCGGGACGCCAGCTAACTATGGCTACACCTTC.